These 5 T cell receptor beta chains came from one sample sequenced in a study of blood T cell repertoires in COVID-19. Sequencing used immunoSEQ multiplex PCR; TCRdb keeps in-frame clones, though not all of them. The data show 95,000 or so clones, with roughly 80% seen just once and around 4.8% held by the top ten. Sequenced input: peripheral blood. These receptors originate from a man older than 75 with COVID-19, enrolled during active disease.

The gene calls are TRBV28 and TRBJ1-5; 8 positions match TRBD1. This CDR3 comprises 16 residues. Germline loops: CDR1 MDHEN, CDR2 SYDVKM. V lost 1 base and J lost 2; bases outside the gene matches: 4. CDR3 in DNA: TGTGCCAGCAGTTTATTGTCCAGGGGGCGCAATCAGCCCCAGCATTTT. Protein product: CASSLLSRGRNQPQHF.

Details on this clone: Other nucleotide sequences in the sample specify the same CDR3. The chain uses TRBV5-1 and TRBJ2-7; 7 bases are a match to TRBD2. This CDR3 is built from 14 residues. The germline V gene encodes CDR1 SGHRS and CDR2 YFSETQ. V gave up 0 bases and J gave up 4 bases; unmatched junction bases: 4. This CDR3 is CASSLGLAEYEQYF. Written as DNA, the CDR3 is TGCGCCAGCAGCTTGGGACTAGCCGAGTACGAGCAGTACTTC.

The chain recombines TRBV6-4 with TRBJ2-2, with a possible D match to TRBD1 (5 bases). The CDR3 is made up of 14 amino acids. Germline assignment: CDR1 MRHNA and CDR2 SNTAGT. Trimming took 4 bases from V and 1 from J, leaving 7 bases between them. CDR3 nucleotides: TGTGCCAGCAGTGTCGACAGGAACACCGGGGAGCTGTTTTTT. It yields the protein CASSVDRNTGELFF.

On this clone: The germline gene is not matched at one end of the junction; a read error may be the cause. The rearrangement joins TRBV16 to TRBJ2-5, with D unresolved. Per germline, CDR1 KGHSY and CDR2 FQNENV. The CDR3 spans 15 residues. CDR3: CASSQSWQAQGTQYF. CDR3 bases: TGTGCCAGCAGCCAATCGTGGCAGGCACAAGGGACCCAGTACTTC.

This clone was counted only a few times. A read error may produce the germline difference seen at one junction end. This chain connects TRBV27 to TRBJ2-7; D is perhaps TRBD2 (5 bases). This CDR3 is 9 amino acids long. CDR1 and CDR2 (germline): MNHEY, SMNVEV (reference sequence). CDR3 sequence reads: CASSPRGTF. CDR3 coding DNA: TGTGCCAGCAGTCCCCGGGGAACCTTC.